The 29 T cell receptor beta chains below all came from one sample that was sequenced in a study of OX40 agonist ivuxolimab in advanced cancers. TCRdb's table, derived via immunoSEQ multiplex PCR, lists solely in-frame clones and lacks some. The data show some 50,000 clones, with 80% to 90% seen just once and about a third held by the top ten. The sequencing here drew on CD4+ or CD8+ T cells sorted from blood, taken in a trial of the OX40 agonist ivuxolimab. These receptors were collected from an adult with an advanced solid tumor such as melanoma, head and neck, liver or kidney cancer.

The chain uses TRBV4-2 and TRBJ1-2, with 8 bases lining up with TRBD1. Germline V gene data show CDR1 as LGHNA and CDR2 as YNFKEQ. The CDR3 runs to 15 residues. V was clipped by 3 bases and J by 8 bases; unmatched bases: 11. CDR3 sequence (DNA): TGTGCCAGCAGCCAGGTTACGGACAGGGCGGGGGGCTACACCTTC. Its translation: CASSQVTDRAGGYTF.

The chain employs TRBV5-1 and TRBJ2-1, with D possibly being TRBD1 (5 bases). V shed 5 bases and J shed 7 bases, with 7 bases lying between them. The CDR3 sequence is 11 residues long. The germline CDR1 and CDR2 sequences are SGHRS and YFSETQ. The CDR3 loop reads CASRAGNEQFF. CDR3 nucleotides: TGCGCCAGCAGAGCAGGGAATGAGCAGTTCTTC.

CDR3 residues: CASKWEGASYEQYF. The CDR3 DNA reads TGTGCCTCTAAGTGGGAGGGGGCGTCCTACGAGCAGTACTTC. The chain combines TRBV6-5 with TRBJ2-7; D possibly matches TRBD1 or TRBD2 (7 bases each). This CDR3 contains 14 residues. Trimming cost V 11 bases and J 1 base, with 18 bases left between them. CDR1 is MNHEY, CDR2 SVGAGI, per germline.

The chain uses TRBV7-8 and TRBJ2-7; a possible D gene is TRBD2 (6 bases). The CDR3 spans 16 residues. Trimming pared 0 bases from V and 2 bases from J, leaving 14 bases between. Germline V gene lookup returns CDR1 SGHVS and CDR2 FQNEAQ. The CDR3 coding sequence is TGTGCCAGCAGCTTAGCGGAGGACGGGGGAACCTACGAGCAGTACTTC. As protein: CASSLAEDGGTYEQYF.

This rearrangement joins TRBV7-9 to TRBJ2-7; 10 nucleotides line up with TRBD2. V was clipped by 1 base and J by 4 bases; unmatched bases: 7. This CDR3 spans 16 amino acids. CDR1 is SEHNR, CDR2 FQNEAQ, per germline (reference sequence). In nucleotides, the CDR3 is TGTGCCAGCAGCTTAGGGGGGACTAGCGAAGTATACGAGCAGTACTTC. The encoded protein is CASSLGGTSEVYEQYF.

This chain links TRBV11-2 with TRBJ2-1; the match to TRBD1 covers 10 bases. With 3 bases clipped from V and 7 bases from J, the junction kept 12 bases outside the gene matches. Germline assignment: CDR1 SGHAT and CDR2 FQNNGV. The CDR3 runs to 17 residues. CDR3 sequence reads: CASSLHPEDRGSNEQFF. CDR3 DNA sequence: TGTGCCAGCAGCTTGCATCCGGAGGACAGGGGGTCTAATGAGCAGTTCTTC. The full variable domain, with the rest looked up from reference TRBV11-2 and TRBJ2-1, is EAGVAQSPRYKIIEKRQSVAFWCNPISGHATLYWYQQILGQGPKLLIQFQNNGVVDDSQLPKDRFSAERLKGVDSTLKIQPAKLEDSAVYLCASSLHPEDRGSNEQFFGPGTRLTVL.

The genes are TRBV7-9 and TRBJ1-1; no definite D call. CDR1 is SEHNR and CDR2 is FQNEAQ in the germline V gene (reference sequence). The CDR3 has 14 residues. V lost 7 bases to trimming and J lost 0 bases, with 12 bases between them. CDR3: CASNPSRMNTEAFF. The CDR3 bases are TGTGCCAGCAACCCATCCCGAATGAACACTGAAGCTTTCTTT.

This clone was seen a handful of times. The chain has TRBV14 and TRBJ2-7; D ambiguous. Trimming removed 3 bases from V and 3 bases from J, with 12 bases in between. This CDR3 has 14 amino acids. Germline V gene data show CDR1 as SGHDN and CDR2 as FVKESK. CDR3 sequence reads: CASSQDPHRYEQYF. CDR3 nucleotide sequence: TGTGCCAGCAGCCAGGATCCCCACCGCTACGAGCAGTACTTC.

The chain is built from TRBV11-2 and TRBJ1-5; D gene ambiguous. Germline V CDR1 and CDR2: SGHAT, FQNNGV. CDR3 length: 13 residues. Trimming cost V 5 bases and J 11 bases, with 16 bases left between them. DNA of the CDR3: TGTGCCAGCAGCGGGTTGGGCGGCAAGGCCCAGCATTTT. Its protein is CASSGLGGKAQHF. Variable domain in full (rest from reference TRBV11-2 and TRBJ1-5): EAGVAQSPRYKIIEKRQSVAFWCNPISGHATLYWYQQILGQGPKLLIQFQNNGVVDDSQLPKDRFSAERLKGVDSTLKIQPAKLEDSAVYLCASSGLGGKAQHFGDGTRLSIL.

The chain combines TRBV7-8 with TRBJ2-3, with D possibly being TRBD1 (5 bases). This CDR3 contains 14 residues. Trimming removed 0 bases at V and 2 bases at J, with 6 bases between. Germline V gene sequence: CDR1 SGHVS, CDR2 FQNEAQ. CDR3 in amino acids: CASSLARVTDTQYF. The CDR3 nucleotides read TGTGCCAGCAGCTTAGCCAGGGTCACAGATACGCAGTATTTT.

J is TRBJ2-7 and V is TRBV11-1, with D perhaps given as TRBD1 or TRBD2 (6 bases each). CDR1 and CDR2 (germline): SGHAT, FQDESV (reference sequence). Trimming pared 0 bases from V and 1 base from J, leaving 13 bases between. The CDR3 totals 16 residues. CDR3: CASSLAGRGGSYEQYF. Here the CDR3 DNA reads TGTGCCAGCAGCTTAGCTGGCAGGGGAGGATCCTACGAGCAGTACTTC.

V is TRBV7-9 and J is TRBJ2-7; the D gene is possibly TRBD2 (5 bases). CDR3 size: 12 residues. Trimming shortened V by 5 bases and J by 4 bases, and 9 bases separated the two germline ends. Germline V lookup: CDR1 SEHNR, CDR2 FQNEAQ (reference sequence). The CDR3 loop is CASSAGGYEQYF. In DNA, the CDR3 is TGTGCCAGCAGCGCTGGCGGGTACGAGCAGTACTTC.

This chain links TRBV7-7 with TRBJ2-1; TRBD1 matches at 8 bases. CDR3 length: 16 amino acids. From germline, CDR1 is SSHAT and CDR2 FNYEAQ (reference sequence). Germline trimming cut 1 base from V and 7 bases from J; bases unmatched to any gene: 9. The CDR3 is CASSLDPGGTGNEQFF. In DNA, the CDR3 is TGTGCCAGCAGCTTAGACCCAGGGGGCACGGGTAATGAGCAGTTCTTC.

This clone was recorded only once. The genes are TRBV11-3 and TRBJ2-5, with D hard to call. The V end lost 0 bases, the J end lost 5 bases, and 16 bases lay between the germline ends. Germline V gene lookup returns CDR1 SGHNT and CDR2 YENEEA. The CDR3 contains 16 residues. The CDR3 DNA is TGTGCCAGCAGCTTAGATCTTTTCGGCTTCGGCGAGACCCAGTACTTC. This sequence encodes CASSLDLFGFGETQYF.

The CDR3 DNA is TGCAGCGTTGCTGGCGGGGGGTCACTGTACAATGAGCAGTTCTTC. As protein: CSVAGGGSLYNEQFF. The chain combines TRBV29-1 with TRBJ2-1; 8 nucleotides align to TRBD2. Germline assignment: CDR1 SQVTM and CDR2 ANQGSEA. V lost 4 bases to trimming and J lost 4 bases; unmatched junction nucleotides: 9. This CDR3 is 15 amino acids long.

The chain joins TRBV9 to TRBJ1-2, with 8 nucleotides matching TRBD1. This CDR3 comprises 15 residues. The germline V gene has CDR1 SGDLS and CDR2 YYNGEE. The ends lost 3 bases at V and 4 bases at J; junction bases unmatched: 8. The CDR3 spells CASSDRQGSIYGYTF. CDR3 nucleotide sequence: TGTGCCAGCAGCGACCGACAGGGGTCTATCTATGGCTACACCTTC.

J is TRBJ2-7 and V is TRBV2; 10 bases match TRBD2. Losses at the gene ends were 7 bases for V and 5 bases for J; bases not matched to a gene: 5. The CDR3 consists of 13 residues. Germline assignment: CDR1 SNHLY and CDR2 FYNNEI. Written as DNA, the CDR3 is TGTGCCAGCAAAGCTAGCGGGAGTAACGAGCAGTACTTC. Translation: CASKASGSNEQYF.

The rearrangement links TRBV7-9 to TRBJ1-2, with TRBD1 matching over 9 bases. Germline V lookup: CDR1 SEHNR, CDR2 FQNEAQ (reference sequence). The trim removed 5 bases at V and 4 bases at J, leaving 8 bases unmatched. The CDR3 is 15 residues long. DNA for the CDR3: TGTGCCAGCAGCGCGGGGACAGGGATCCCCTATGGCTACACCTTC. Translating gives CASSAGTGIPYGYTF.

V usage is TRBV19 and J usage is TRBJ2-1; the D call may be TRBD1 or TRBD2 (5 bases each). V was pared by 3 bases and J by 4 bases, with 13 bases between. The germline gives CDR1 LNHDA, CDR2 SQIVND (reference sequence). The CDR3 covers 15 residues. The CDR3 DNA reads TGTGCCAGTAGTATTGGGAGTAGGGGATACAATGAGCAGTTCTTC. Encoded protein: CASSIGSRGYNEQFF.

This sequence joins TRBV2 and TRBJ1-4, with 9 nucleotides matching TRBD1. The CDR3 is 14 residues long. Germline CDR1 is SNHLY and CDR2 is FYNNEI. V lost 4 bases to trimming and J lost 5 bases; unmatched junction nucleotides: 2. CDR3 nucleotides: TGTGCCAGCAGTGCCGGGACAGGGAATGAAAAACTGTTTTTT. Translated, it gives CASSAGTGNEKLFF.

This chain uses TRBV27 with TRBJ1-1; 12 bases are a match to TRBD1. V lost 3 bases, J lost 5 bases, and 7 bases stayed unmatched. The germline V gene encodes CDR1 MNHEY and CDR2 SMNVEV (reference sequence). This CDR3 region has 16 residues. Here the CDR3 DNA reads TGTGCCAGCAGTTTGGGGACAGGGGGCGATTGGACTGAAGCTTTCTTT. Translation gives CASSLGTGGDWTEAFF.

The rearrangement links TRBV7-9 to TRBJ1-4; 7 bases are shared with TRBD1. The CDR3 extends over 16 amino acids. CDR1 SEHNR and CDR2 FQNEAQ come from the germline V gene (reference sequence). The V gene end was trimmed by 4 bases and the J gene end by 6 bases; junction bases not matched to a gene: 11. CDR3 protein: CASSSGPGTEHEKLFF. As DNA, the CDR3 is TGTGCCAGCAGCTCCGGTCCCGGGACAGAGCATGAAAAACTGTTTTTT.

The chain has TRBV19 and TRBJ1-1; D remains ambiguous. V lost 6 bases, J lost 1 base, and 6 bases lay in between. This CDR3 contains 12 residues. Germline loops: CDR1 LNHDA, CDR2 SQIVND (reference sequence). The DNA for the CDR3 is TGTGCCAGTAGATACCCGAACACTGAAGCTTTCTTT. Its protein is CASRYPNTEAFF.

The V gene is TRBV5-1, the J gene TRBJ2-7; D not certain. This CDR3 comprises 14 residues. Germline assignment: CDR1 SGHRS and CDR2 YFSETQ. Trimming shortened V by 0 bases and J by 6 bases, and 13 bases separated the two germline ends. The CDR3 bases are TGCGCCAGCAGCTTGGACACGGAACTGTGCGAGCAGTACTTC. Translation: CASSLDTELCEQYF. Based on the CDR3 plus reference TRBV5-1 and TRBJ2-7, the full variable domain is KAGVTQTPRYLIKTRGQQVTLSCSPISGHRSVSWYQQTPGQGLQFLFEYFSETQRNKGNFPGRFSGRQFSNSRSEMNVSTLELGDSALYLCASSLDTELCEQYFGPGTRLTVT.

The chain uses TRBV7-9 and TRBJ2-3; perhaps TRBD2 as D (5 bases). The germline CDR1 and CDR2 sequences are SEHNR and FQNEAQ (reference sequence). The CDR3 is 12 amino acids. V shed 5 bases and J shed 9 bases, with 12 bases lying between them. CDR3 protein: CASSPTAATQYF. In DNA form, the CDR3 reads TGTGCCAGCAGCCCAACAGCGGCCACGCAGTATTTT.

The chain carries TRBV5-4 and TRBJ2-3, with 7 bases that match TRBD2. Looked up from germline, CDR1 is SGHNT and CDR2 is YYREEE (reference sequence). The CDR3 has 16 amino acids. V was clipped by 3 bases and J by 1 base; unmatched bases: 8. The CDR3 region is CASSYWGSGRTDTQYF. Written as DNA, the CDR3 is TGTGCCAGCAGCTATTGGGGTAGCGGGCGCACAGATACGCAGTATTTT.

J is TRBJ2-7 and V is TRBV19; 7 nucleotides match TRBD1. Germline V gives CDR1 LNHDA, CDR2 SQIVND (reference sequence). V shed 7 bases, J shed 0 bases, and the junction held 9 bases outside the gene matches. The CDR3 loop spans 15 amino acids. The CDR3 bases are TGTGCCAGTACGGGTAGGGCAGGGGGCTCCTACGAGCAGTACTTC. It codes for CASTGRAGGSYEQYF.

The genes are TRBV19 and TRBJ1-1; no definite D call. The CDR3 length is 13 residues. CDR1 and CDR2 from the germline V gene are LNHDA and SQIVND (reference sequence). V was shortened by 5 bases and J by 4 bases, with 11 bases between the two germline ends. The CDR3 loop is CASSLYLSTEAFF. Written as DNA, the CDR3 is TGTGCCAGTAGTTTATACTTGAGCACTGAAGCTTTCTTT.

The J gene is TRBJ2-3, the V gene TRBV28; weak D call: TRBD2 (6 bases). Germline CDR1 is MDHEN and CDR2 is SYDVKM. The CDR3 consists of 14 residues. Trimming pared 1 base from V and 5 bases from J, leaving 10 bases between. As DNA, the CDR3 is TGTGCCAGCAGTTTATCCTTCGGGGGAGATACGCAGTATTTT. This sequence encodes CASSLSFGGDTQYF.